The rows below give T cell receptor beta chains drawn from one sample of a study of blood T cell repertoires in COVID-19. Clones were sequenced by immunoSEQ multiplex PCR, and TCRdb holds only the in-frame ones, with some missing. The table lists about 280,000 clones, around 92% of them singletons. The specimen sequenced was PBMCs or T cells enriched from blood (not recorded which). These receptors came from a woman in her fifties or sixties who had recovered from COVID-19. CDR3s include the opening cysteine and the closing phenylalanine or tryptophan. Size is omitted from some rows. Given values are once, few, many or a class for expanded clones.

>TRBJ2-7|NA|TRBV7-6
CASSSELGPYEQYF
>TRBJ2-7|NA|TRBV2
CASKGQPLSYEQYF
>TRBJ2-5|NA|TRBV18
CASSPSSLRGETQYF
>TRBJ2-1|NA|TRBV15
CATSRAPLGGESEQFF
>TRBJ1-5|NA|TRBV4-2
CASSQLGDSNQPQHF
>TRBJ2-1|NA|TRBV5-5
CASSLGLAASYNEQFF
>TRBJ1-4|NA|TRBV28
CASRGAVWEKLFF
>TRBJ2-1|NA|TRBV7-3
CASSLVSGTYNEQFF
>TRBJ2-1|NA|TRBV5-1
CASRRGTFGNEQFF
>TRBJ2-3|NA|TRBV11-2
CASSLYGGDTQYF
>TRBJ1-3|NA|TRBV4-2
CASSQLDDTIYF
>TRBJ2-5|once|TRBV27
CASSLLVGETQYF
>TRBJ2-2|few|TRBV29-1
CSVEDSSINTGELFF
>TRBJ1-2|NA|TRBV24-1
CATSAGTWDGYTF
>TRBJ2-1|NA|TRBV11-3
CASSPNDRRGGLNEQFF
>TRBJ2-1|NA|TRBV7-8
CASSRSWSSYNEQFF
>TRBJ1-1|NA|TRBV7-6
CASSLGQLNTEAFF
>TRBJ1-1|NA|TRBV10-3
CAISESRQGGTEAFF
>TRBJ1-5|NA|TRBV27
CASSSSPNLGHQPQHF
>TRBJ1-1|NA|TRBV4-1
CASSLTGEVAFF
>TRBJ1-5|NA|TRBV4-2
CASSQLSGAQPQHF
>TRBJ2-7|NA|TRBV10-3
CAISESSGVYEQYF
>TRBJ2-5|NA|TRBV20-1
CSASAGAQETQYF
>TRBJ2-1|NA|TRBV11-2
CASSLGLAGGNEQFF
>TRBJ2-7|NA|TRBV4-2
CASSQDLQVAYEQYF
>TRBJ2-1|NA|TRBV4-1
CASSQGLNGYSYNEQFF
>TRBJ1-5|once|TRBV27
CASRTAGGPNQPQHF
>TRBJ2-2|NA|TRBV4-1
CASSLRGGARTGELFF
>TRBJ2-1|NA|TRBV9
CASSVATSSDEQFF
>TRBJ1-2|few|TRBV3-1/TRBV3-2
CASSQEQAYYGYTF
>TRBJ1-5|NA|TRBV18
CATGDSENQPQHF
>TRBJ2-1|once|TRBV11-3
CASSSRAGGTYNEQFF
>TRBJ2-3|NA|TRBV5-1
CASSAKGVSTDTQYF
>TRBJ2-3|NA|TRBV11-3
CASSLAGGPSGTDTQYF
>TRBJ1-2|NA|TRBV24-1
CATSERDRDRASYGYTF
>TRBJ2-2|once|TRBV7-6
CASSLSRGTGELFF
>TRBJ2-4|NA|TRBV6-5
CASWTSGEPRNIQYF
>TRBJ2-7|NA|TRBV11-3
CASSFPGQRYEQYF
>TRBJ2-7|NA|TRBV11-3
CASSPGDQVSEQYF
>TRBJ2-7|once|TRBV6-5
CASRYTSGSFNEQYF
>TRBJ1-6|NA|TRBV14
CASSPTLSASPLHF
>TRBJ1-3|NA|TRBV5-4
CASSPSIQGYRGNTIYF
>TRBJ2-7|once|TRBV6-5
CASSYVPGTYEQYF
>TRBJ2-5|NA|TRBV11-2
CASSLGLSRETQYF
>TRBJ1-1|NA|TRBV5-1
CASRYSDGTEAFF
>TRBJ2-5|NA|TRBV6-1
CASSEASRAKETQYF
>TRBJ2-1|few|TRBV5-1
CASSLGAGAGPSSYNEQFF
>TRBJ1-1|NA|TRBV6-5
CASSPEEGKAFF
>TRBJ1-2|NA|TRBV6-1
CASSERGGSGYTF
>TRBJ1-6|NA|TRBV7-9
CASSHEGYNSPLHF